The next 10 T cell receptor beta chains were all read from a single sample in a study of blood T cell repertoires in COVID-19. Generated by immunoSEQ multiplex PCR, the TCRdb table keeps only in-frame clones and is missing some. The table has 300,000 to 400,000 clones, around 92% seen once. Sequencing was done on a sample of peripheral blood. These receptors were taken from a woman aged 30 to 39 with COVID-19, enrolled during active disease.

This chain links TRBV4-3 with TRBJ2-1; 11 positions match TRBD2. V shed 4 bases and J 4 bases; nucleotides not matched to a gene: 3. The CDR3 has 15 amino acids. CDR1 and CDR2 from the germline V gene are LGHNA and YSLEER. CDR3 sequence: CASSLWTSGYNEQFF. CDR3 nucleotides: TGCGCCAGCAGCCTTTGGACTAGCGGGTACAATGAGCAGTTCTTC.

This clone was recorded a few times. The chain has TRBV7-8 and TRBJ1-2; 7 bases align to TRBD1. The CDR3 consists of 21 residues. The V gene's germline CDR1 is SGHVS and CDR2 FQNEAQ. J was trimmed by 2 bases and V by 5 bases; bases with no gene match: 26. The CDR3 nucleotides are TGTGCCAGCAGCCCAGGACCGCATAGGGGCTATATGACAGGGAGAAACTATGGCTACACCTTC. Translated, it gives CASSPGPHRGYMTGRNYGYTF. The full variable domain, completed using reference TRBV7-8 and TRBJ1-2, is GAGVSQSPRYKVAKRGQDVALRCDPISGHVSLFWYQQALGQGPEFLTYFQNEAQLDKSGLPSDRFFAERPEGSVSTLKIQRTQQEDSAVYLCASSPGPHRGYMTGRNYGYTFGSGTRLTVV.

This clone was detected once. The junction shows a germline mismatch at one end, possibly a read error. The rearrangement links TRBV9 to TRBJ2-1; 8 nucleotides line up with TRBD1. The CDR3 contains 16 residues. CDR1 and CDR2 from the germline V gene are SGDLS and YYNGEE. CDR3 region: CASTRDSQGAYDEQFF. The CDR3 nucleotides are TGTGCCAGCACCCGAGATTCTCAGGGGGCCTACGATGAGCAGTTCTTC.

This chain connects TRBV7-9 to TRBJ1-2; D is perhaps TRBD1 (5 bases). Trimming shortened V by 1 base and J by 5 bases, and 17 bases separated the two germline ends. The length of the CDR3 is 16 residues. Per the germline V gene, CDR1 is SEHNR and CDR2 is FQNEAQ (reference sequence). The CDR3: CASSLDPRQSIYGYTF. The CDR3 DNA follows: TGTGCCAGCAGCTTAGATCCCCGACAGTCTATTTATGGCTACACCTTC.

The chain employs TRBV5-1 and TRBJ2-3, with D possibly matching TRBD2 (5 bases). The CDR3 loop spans 13 amino acids. CDR1 is SGHRS and CDR2 is YFSETQ in the germline V gene. Trimming took off 5 bases at V and 2 bases at J, with 9 bases between the two ends. The CDR3 region is CASRAVFTDTQYF. Written as DNA, the CDR3 is TGCGCCAGCAGAGCGGTTTTCACAGATACGCAGTATTTT.

V is TRBV21-1 and J is TRBJ1-1; TRBD1, the table's D call, lacks a check against the DNA. TRBV21-1 is tagged as a pseudogene. The CDR3 sequence is 15 residues long. The CDR3 DNA reads TGTGCCAGCAGCAATAGGGACAGGGTACTCACTGAAGCTTTCTTT. Protein product: CASSNRDRVLTEAFF.

J is TRBJ2-7 and V is TRBV6-5; TRBD1 aligns across 8 bases. Germline CDR1 MNHEY, CDR2 SVGAGI. The CDR3 spans 14 residues. The J segment lost 3 bases and the V segment lost 7 bases, leaving 8 bases of the junction unmatched. CDR3 protein: CASTSGTGVYEQYF. The CDR3 nucleotides are TGTGCCAGCACCTCCGGGACAGGAGTCTACGAGCAGTACTTC.

V gene TRBV27 combines with J gene TRBJ2-1; 9 positions match TRBD2. Germline assignment: CDR1 MNHEY and CDR2 SMNVEV (reference sequence). V dropped 2 bases and J dropped 14; count of bases not matched to a gene: 10. The CDR3 loop spans 14 amino acids. CDR3 DNA: TGTGCCAGCAGTTTAGGGTATGTAGCGGGAGAAGAGTTCTTC. This codes for CASSLGYVAGEEFF.

This rearrangement joins TRBV2 to TRBJ2-3; 9 nucleotides match TRBD2. The junction had 9 bases not matched to a gene; V was cut back by 3 bases and J by 2 bases. The CDR3 is made up of 17 amino acids. Germline CDR1 is SNHLY and CDR2 is FYNNEI. The CDR3 nucleotides are TGTGCCAGCAGTGATGGGCATAGCGGGGGCATCACAGATACGCAGTATTTT. Its translation: CASSDGHSGGITDTQYF.

This chain uses TRBV24-1 with TRBJ2-1, with 9 bases aligning to TRBD2. V shed 5 bases, J shed 10 bases, and the junction held 2 bases outside the gene matches. The CDR3 length is 12 residues. Germline assignment: CDR1 KGHDR and CDR2 SFDVKD. The CDR3 spells CATSVAGDEQFF. CDR3 in DNA: TGTGCCACCAGTGTAGCGGGGGACGAGCAGTTCTTC.